These 30 T cell receptor beta chains were all obtained from the same sample, sequenced in a study of CD8+CD57+ T cells in acquired aplastic anemia. The authors sequenced patients whose flow cytometry had shown CD8+CD57+ cell expansion. Genomic DNA, the template, was used for profiling of the TCR beta VDJ and CDR3. TCRdb called the reads again in MiXCR, with one record for every CDR3 protein. The sample yields more than 200,000 distinct CDR3 sequences, roughly 50% seen once. The sequencing input was sorted CD4+, CD8+, or CD8+CD57+ T cells (not recorded which) from PBMCs. Receptors originate from a human donor with aplastic anemia.

This clonotype was seen at least ten times. The V gene is TRBV5-1, the J gene TRBJ2-5, with TRBD1 matching 7 bases. V lost 4 bases to trimming and J lost 1 base; unmatched junction nucleotides: 4. Germline V gene data show CDR1 as SGHRS and CDR2 as YFSETQ. This CDR3 has 14 amino acids. The CDR3 sequence is CASSPTGLQETQYF. CDR3 bases: TGCGCCAGCAGCCCGACAGGGCTCCAAGAGACCCAGTACTTC.

This clonotype was observed many times. The gene calls are TRBV7-2 and TRBJ2-3, with unresolved D. The V gene's germline CDR1 is SGHTA and CDR2 FQGNSA. Trimming removed 5 bases from V and 6 bases from J, with 6 bases in between. This CDR3 contains 11 residues. CDR3 loop: CASSPQDTQYF. The CDR3 coding sequence is TGTGCCAGCAGCCCACAGGATACGCAGTATTTT.

This clonotype was recorded at least ten times. This chain links TRBV6-5 with TRBJ1-5; 8 nucleotides match TRBD1. Germline assignment: CDR1 MNHEY and CDR2 SVGAGI. This CDR3 has 15 residues. Trimming took 5 bases from V and 1 from J; bases not matched to a gene: 4. The CDR3 reads CASSRDRLSNQPQHF. DNA of the CDR3: TGTGCCAGCAGTAGGGACAGGCTCAGCAATCAGCCCCAGCATTTT.

Many counts were recorded for this clonotype. This sequence joins TRBV7-8 and TRBJ1-1, with 7 bases matching TRBD1. The V and J ends lost 5 bases and 0 bases, in that order; junction bases with no gene match: 6. The CDR3 is 15 amino acids. The germline CDR1 and CDR2 sequences are SGHVS and FQNEAQ. The CDR3 DNA reads as TGTGCCAGCAGCCCACCGACAGGGATGAACACTGAAGCTTTCTTT. Amino acid sequence: CASSPPTGMNTEAFF.

This clonotype was found many times. This chain links TRBV5-1 with TRBJ2-5, with TRBD2 matching 7 bases. CDR1 is SGHRS, CDR2 YFSETQ, per germline. V trimming: 3 bases; J trimming: 2 bases; junction bases outside the gene matches: 7. This CDR3 contains 15 residues. CDR3 region: CASSSSLGGQETQYF. In DNA, the CDR3 is TGCGCCAGCAGCTCGAGTTTGGGGGGGCAAGAGACCCAGTACTTC.

The chain is built from TRBV7-9 and TRBJ1-1; weak D call: TRBD1 (5 bases). The CDR3 spans 14 residues. Germline CDR1 SEHNR, CDR2 FQNEAQ (reference sequence). The V end was cut by 5 bases, the J end by 7 bases, with 17 bases between. CDR3: CASSQDRAGNEAFF. The DNA of the CDR3 is TGTGCCAGCAGCCAAGATCGGGCAGGGAATGAAGCTTTCTTT.

The CDR3 DNA is TGCAGTGCTAGGGGTTCCCTTCAAGAGACCCAGTACTTC. Its protein is CSARGSLQETQYF. V and J are TRBV20-1 and TRBJ2-5, with D unresolved. The germline V and J ends were trimmed by 3 bases and 2 bases, with 10 bases remaining between them. The CDR3 loop spans 13 amino acids. Germline V gene sequence: CDR1 DFQATT, CDR2 SNEGSKA (reference sequence).

This clonotype has a count of ten or more. This chain links TRBV15 with TRBJ2-1; unclear D gene. The CDR3 contains 14 residues. V was clipped by 6 bases and J by 3 bases, with 12 bases between them. Per germline, CDR1 LNHNV and CDR2 YYDKDF (reference sequence). CDR3 coding DNA: TGTGCCACCAGAAGGGTACAGAACTACAATGAGCAGTTCTTC. It specifies CATRRVQNYNEQFF.

Of note for this clonotype: The germline gene is not matched at one end of the junction; a read error may be the cause. CDR3 in amino acids: CASSRLYVQYF. CDR3 nucleotide sequence: TGTGCCAGCAGTCGCCTCTACGTGCAGTACTTC. J is TRBJ2-7 and V is TRBV6-2 or TRBV6-3, with D unclear. The CDR3 totals 11 residues. Germline lookup yields CDR1 MNHEY and CDR2 SVGEGT.

The chain is built from TRBV2 and TRBJ2-5, with 10 bases lining up with TRBD1. The ends lost 9 bases at V and 5 bases at J; junction bases unmatched: 6. Per germline, CDR1 SNHLY and CDR2 FYNNEI. The CDR3 covers 13 residues. The CDR3 loop reads CASRQGAWETQYF. The CDR3 DNA reads as TGTGCCAGTCGACAGGGGGCGTGGGAGACCCAGTACTTC. Drawing the rest from reference TRBV2 and TRBJ2-5, the complete variable domain is EPEVTQTPSHQVTQMGQEVILRCVPISNHLYFYWYRQILGQKVEFLVSFYNNEISEKSEIFDDQFSVERPDGSNFTLKIRSTKLEDSAMYFCASRQGAWETQYFGPGTRLLVL.

There are many counts of this clonotype. V and J are TRBV2 and TRBJ1-1; TRBD1 matches at 9 bases. Germline V gives CDR1 SNHLY, CDR2 FYNNEI. The CDR3 spans 14 residues. With 6 bases clipped from V and 3 bases from J, the junction kept 5 bases outside the gene matches. The DNA of the CDR3 is TGTGCCAGCAGGGACAGGGGTGGGTACACTGAAGCTTTCTTT. Its protein is CASRDRGGYTEAFF.

The table lists this clonotype with a count of one. This chain connects TRBV6-6 to TRBJ1-1, with unresolved D. V dropped 5 bases and J dropped 4 bases, with 14 bases sitting between them. The CDR3 covers 14 residues. The germline V gene has CDR1 MNHNY and CDR2 SVGAGI (reference sequence). In nucleotides, the CDR3 is TGTGCCAGCAGTGAAGCTTGGGGTAGCACTGAAGCTTTCTTT. Amino acid sequence: CASSEAWGSTEAFF.

The sample holds many counts of this clonotype. The chain is built from TRBV4-1 and TRBJ1-4, with D tentatively TRBD1 (6 bases). CDR1 MGHRA and CDR2 YSYEKL come from the germline V gene. The CDR3 is made up of 16 amino acids. V lost 10 bases, J lost 0 bases, and 18 bases lay in between. The CDR3, as DNA: TGCGCCACTTCCCGGGACACAGGTGCAACTAATGAAAAACTGTTTTTT. Translating it yields CATSRDTGATNEKLFF.

This clonotype was seen a few times. The chain links TRBV7-6 to TRBJ2-7; no clear D gene. Per germline, CDR1 SGHVS and CDR2 FNYEAQ. The CDR3 sequence is 12 residues long. Trimming pared 2 bases from V and 4 bases from J, leaving 6 bases between. CDR3: CASSLLGYEQYF. CDR3 DNA: TGTGCCAGCAGCTTACTCGGTTACGAGCAGTACTTC.

Turning to this clonotype: At one end, the junction sequence differs from germline, possibly due to a read error. This sequence joins TRBV7-7 and TRBJ2-5, with unresolved D. CDR3 length: 13 residues. The germline V gene has CDR1 SSHAT and CDR2 FNYEAQ (reference sequence). The chain's CDR3 is CASSYTSLETQYF. The CDR3 DNA sequence: TGTGCTAGCAGCTACACCTCGTTGGAGACCCAGTACTTC.

In regard to this clonotype: A read error may explain this, as a much larger clone is one base away. The chain employs TRBV5-1 and TRBJ1-1; possibly TRBD1 for D (6 bases). CDR1 is SGHRS, CDR2 YFSETQ, per germline. This CDR3 comprises 15 residues. V gave up 5 bases and J gave up 0 bases, with 14 bases separating them. For the CDR3, the DNA is TGCGCCAGCAGAAGGACAGCCGAGGTGAACACTGAAGCTTTCTTT. Its translation: CASRRTAEVNTEAFF.

Worth noting for this clonotype: The junction departs from the called germline gene at one end, perhaps through a read error. This sequence joins TRBV6-6 and TRBJ1-1; D is perhaps TRBD1 (6 bases). The germline CDR1 and CDR2 sequences are MNHNY and SVGAGI (reference sequence). This CDR3 comprises 13 residues. CDR3 residues: CASSYLGATEAFF. The CDR3 region has the DNA TGTGCCAGCAGTTACTTGGGGGCCACTGAGGCTTTCTTT.

V is TRBV7-2 and J is TRBJ2-1, with 12 bases matching TRBD2. The germline CDR1 and CDR2 sequences are SGHTA and FQGNSA. The V gene end was trimmed by 1 base and the J gene end by 3 bases; junction bases not matched to a gene: 1. The CDR3 has 16 amino acids. The CDR3 here is CASSLGLAGVYNEQFF. The CDR3 DNA follows: TGTGCCAGCAGCTTAGGACTAGCGGGGGTCTACAATGAGCAGTTCTTC.

Many counts were recorded for this clonotype. The rearrangement uses TRBV11-2 and TRBJ2-7; a weak D match, TRBD1 (7 bases). V shed 5 bases and J shed 3 bases, with 20 bases lying between them. From germline, CDR1 is SGHAT and CDR2 FQNNGV. The CDR3 runs 16 residues. The CDR3 spells CASSPRGAGGNYEQYF. The DNA for the CDR3 is TGTGCCAGCAGCCCTAGGGGGGCAGGGGGAAACTACGAGCAGTACTTC.

This clonotype was recorded only once. The V gene is TRBV9, the J gene TRBJ2-5, with D perhaps matching TRBD2 (5 bases). Germline V gene data show CDR1 as SGDLS and CDR2 as YYNGEE. The CDR3 covers 13 residues. The germline V and J ends were trimmed by 4 bases and 2 bases, with 9 bases remaining between them. The CDR3 here is CASSPLAQETQYF. As DNA, the CDR3 is TGTGCCAGCAGCCCCCTAGCTCAAGAGACCCAGTACTTC. Based on the CDR3 plus reference TRBV9 and TRBJ2-5, the full variable domain is DSGVTQTPKHLITATGQRVTLRCSPRSGDLSVYWYQQSLDQGLQFLIQYYNGEERAKGNILERFSAQQFPDLHSELNLSSLELGDSALYFCASSPLAQETQYFGPGTRLLVL.

As regards this clonotype: Given the absence of the conserved phenylalanine or tryptophan at the CDR3 end, a read error is likely. The DNA of the CDR3 is TGTGCCAGCTCACCTCCTAGCACAGATACGCAGTATCTT. It codes for CASSPPSTDTQYL. This chain links TRBV18 with TRBJ2-3, with D uncertain. The ends were cut back, 3 bases at V and 0 bases at J, with 4 bases in the middle. Germline V gene lookup returns CDR1 KGHSH and CDR2 LQKENI. This CDR3 spans 13 amino acids.

The chain has TRBV9 and TRBJ1-2, with a weak D call TRBD1 (5 bases). Germline V gene sequence: CDR1 SGDLS, CDR2 YYNGEE. With 3 bases removed from V and 6 bases from J, the gap between germline ends came to 15 bases. The CDR3 loop spans 14 amino acids. CDR3 DNA sequence: TGTGCCAGCAGCGCGACAGCAGTGGAGGATGGCTACACCTTC. Amino acid sequence: CASSATAVEDGYTF.

This clonotype has more than one count but fewer than ten. The rearrangement joins TRBV6-5 to TRBJ2-3; 9 bases line up with TRBD2. V lost 5 bases, J lost 3 bases, and 9 bases stayed unmatched. CDR1 is MNHEY, CDR2 SVGAGI, per germline. The CDR3 has 16 residues. The CDR3 region is CASSEAAGGPTDTQYF. The CDR3 bases are TGTGCCAGCAGTGAAGCTGCGGGGGGGCCTACAGATACGCAGTATTTT.

This chain joins TRBV10-1 and TRBJ1-2; 7 bases align to TRBD1. V shed 0 bases and J 3 bases; nucleotides not matched to a gene: 7. Germline V gene data show CDR1 as WNHNN and CDR2 as SYGVQD (reference sequence). The CDR3 runs to 16 residues. CDR3 region: CASSESDRTRYYGYTF. The DNA of the CDR3 is TGCGCCAGCAGTGAGTCGGACAGGACCCGCTACTATGGCTACACCTTC.

This clonotype was recorded many times. The rearrangement joins TRBV19 to TRBJ2-7; 7 nucleotides match TRBD1. Germline values: CDR1 LNHDA, CDR2 SQIVND (reference sequence). The V segment lost 6 bases and the J segment 1 base; nucleotides outside the gene matches: 9. This CDR3 has 15 amino acids. The CDR3 bases are TGTGCCAGTAGCAGCGGACAGGATCTATCCTACGAGCAGTACTTC. Translating gives CASSSGQDLSYEQYF.

In its sample, this clonotype was seen many times. The chain has TRBV2 and TRBJ2-2; D gene unclear. Trimming took off 10 bases at V and 0 bases at J, with 12 bases between the two ends. In germline, CDR1 is SNHLY, CDR2 FYNNEI. The CDR3 runs to 14 residues. The CDR3 region is CATRASANTGELFF. CDR3 nucleotide sequence: TGTGCCACCCGGGCGTCCGCGAACACCGGGGAGCTGTTTTTT.

CDR3 region: CASSLEAGRNSPLHF. As DNA, the CDR3 is TGTGCCAGCAGCTTAGAGGCCGGGAGAAATTCACCCCTCCACTTT. V and J are TRBV7-2 and TRBJ1-6; D gene uncertain. The CDR3 extends over 15 amino acids. The germline gives CDR1 SGHTA, CDR2 FQGNSA. Trimming removed 1 base from V and 7 bases from J, with 11 bases in between.

The table lists this clonotype with many counts. V gene TRBV7-8 combines with J gene TRBJ2-3; the D gene is possibly TRBD2 (6 bases). Between the trimmed V and J ends, which lost 3 bases and 7 bases, there was a span of 14 bases. Germline CDR1 and CDR2: SGHVS and FQNEAQ. This CDR3 contains 14 residues. The CDR3 DNA reads as TGTGCCAGCAGCTTCCCTCTGACTAGATATACGCAGTATTTT. It translates to CASSFPLTRYTQYF.

This clonotype has just a few counts. The chain employs TRBV18 and TRBJ2-5, with TRBD2 as a possible D gene (5 bases). The CDR3 contains 15 residues. V was clipped by 6 bases and J by 5 bases, with 19 bases between them. Germline values: CDR1 KGHSH, CDR2 LQKENI. The CDR3 DNA reads as TGTGCCAGCTCCCAGCCGGCGCCCCGGAGGGAGACCCAGTACTTC. Its protein is CASSQPAPRRETQYF.

This clonotype was observed a single time. The chain has TRBV20-1 and TRBJ2-7; 11 nucleotides match TRBD2. J gave up 5 bases and V 0 bases, and 9 bases lay outside the gene matches. From germline, CDR1 is DFQATT and CDR2 SNEGSKA (reference sequence). The CDR3 runs to 16 residues. The CDR3 region is CSARDSRLAGLDEQYF. CDR3 in DNA: TGCAGTGCTAGAGATTCGAGACTAGCGGGACTCGACGAGCAGTACTTC.